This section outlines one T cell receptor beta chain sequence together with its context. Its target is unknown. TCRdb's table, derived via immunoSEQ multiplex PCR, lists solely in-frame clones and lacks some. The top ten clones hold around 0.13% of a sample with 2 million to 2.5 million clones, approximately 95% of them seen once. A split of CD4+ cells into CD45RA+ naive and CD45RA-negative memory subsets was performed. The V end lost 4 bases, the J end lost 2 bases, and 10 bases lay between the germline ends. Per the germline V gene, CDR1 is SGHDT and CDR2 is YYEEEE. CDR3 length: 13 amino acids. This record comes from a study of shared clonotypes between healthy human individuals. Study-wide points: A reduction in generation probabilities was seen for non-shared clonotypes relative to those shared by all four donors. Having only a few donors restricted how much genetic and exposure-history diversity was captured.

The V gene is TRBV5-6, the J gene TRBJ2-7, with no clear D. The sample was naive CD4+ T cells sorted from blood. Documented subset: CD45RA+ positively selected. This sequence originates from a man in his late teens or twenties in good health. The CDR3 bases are TGTGCCAGCAGCCCGGGCCGAACCTACGAGCAGTACTTC. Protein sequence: CASSPGRTYEQYF.